This TCR beta chain emerged from a study of shared clonotypes between healthy human individuals. About the study: Per donor, three plates held CD4 naive cells, three held CD4 memory, two held CD8 naive and one held CD8 memory.

Terminally differentiated effector memory CD45RA+ cells were left out of the naive CD8 fraction, which was CD45RO-negative and positively selected for CCR7. The length of the CDR3 is 14 residues. V shed 0 bases and J shed 6 bases, with 13 bases lying between them. In germline, CDR1 is SGHRS, CDR2 YFSETQ. Findings and limits, study-wide: Some clonotypes were shared by all four sorted-subset donors, while others were not shared. The non-shared ones had lower generation probabilities than the shared ones. It was expected that sequencing depth would affect clonotype sharing among donors.

Deep level was the assay's run setting. Assay used: immunoSEQ multiplex PCR; TCRdb lists only in-frame clones, some missing. The table includes hundreds of thousands of clones, 80% to 95% detected once. This clone was detected ten times or more. Its antigen is currently unknown. The receptor was isolated from a man younger than 45 in good health. This chain links TRBV5-1 with TRBJ2-7, with no clear D. The sequencing sample was made of naive CD8+ T cells sorted from blood. The CDR3 DNA sequence: TGCGCCAGCAGCTTGGATTGGGGTGGATTCGAGCAGTACTTC. Translating gives CASSLDWGGFEQYF.